The next 9 T cell receptor beta chains were all read from a single sample in a study of OX40 agonist ivuxolimab in advanced cancers. Repertoires were generated with immunoSEQ multiplex PCR, while TCRdb's copy carries only in-frame clones and drops some. This sample has approximately 82,000 clones, with roughly 92% found just once. Sequenced material: CD4+ or CD8+ T cells sorted from blood, taken in a trial of the OX40 agonist ivuxolimab. Receptor source: an adult with an advanced solid tumor such as melanoma, head and neck, liver or kidney cancer.

The chain recombines TRBV29-1 with TRBJ2-5; D unresolved. The CDR3 length is 12 residues. Between the trimmed V and J ends, which lost 5 bases and 2 bases, there was a span of 9 bases. The germline V gene encodes CDR1 SQVTM and CDR2 ANQGSEA. CDR3 DNA sequence: TGCAGCGTTTTTCTCGGTCAAGAGACCCAGTACTTC. Its protein is CSVFLGQETQYF.

V and J are TRBV6-4 and TRBJ2-7; 9 positions match TRBD2. Germline V gene lookup returns CDR1 MRHNA and CDR2 SNTAGT. This CDR3 has 14 amino acids. The CDR3 bases are TGTGTCAAAACCCCAGCGGGAGGCTCCTACGAGCAGTACTTC. The encoded protein is CVKTPAGGSYEQYF.

The chain is built from TRBV19 and TRBJ2-7, with D perhaps matching TRBD2 (6 bases). Germline CDR1 and CDR2: LNHDA and SQIVND (reference sequence). Trimming removed 0 bases at V and 3 bases at J, with 12 bases between. CDR3 size: 15 residues. CDR3: CASSIEGRSYYEQYF. In DNA, the CDR3 is TGTGCCAGTAGTATAGAAGGGAGGTCCTACTACGAGCAGTACTTC.

The chain combines TRBV10-3 with TRBJ1-2; no definite D call. V lost 0 bases to trimming and J lost 8 bases, with 10 bases between them. Germline assignment: CDR1 ENHRY and CDR2 SYGVKD. The length of the CDR3 is 13 residues. This CDR3 reads CAISESAGPGYTF. CDR3 DNA sequence: TGTGCCATCAGTGAGTCGGCTGGGCCCGGCTACACCTTC.

The count of this clone is one. The chain recombines TRBV10-1 with TRBJ2-2; the D is unclear. The length of the CDR3 is 14 residues. Trimming shortened V by 4 bases and J by 4 bases, and 10 bases separated the two germline ends. Looked up from germline, CDR1 is WNHNN and CDR2 is SYGVQD (reference sequence). CDR3 in DNA: TGCGCCAGCAGTGGAATAGGTCTCACCGGGGAGCTGTTTTTT. The encoded protein is CASSGIGLTGELFF.

This chain links TRBV7-9 with TRBJ2-3; the D is unclear. The CDR3 extends over 13 amino acids. Germline V gene lookup returns CDR1 SEHNR and CDR2 FQNEAQ (reference sequence). V shed 10 bases and J shed 1 base, with 12 bases lying between them. CDR3 DNA: TGTGCCACGCCCTTTGGGGGCACAGATACGCAGTATTTT. It codes for CATPFGGTDTQYF.

The rearrangement links TRBV7-6 to TRBJ1-3; perhaps TRBD1 as D (5 bases). The CDR3 runs to 13 residues. CDR1 and CDR2 (germline): SGHVS, FNYEAQ. V lost 1 base to trimming and J lost 4 bases, with 5 bases between them. The CDR3 here is CASSLGQGNTIYF. As DNA, the CDR3 is TGTGCCAGCAGCTTAGGACAGGGAAACACCATATATTTT.

This clone was seen a few times. This chain joins TRBV5-1 and TRBJ2-3; D perhaps matches TRBD2 (6 bases). The germline V gene encodes CDR1 SGHRS and CDR2 YFSETQ. CDR3 size: 15 residues. The ends were cut back, 2 bases at V and 0 bases at J, with 10 bases in the middle. The CDR3 sequence is CASSLSAGSTDTQYF. The CDR3 nucleotides are TGCGCCAGCAGCTTATCGGCGGGGAGCACAGATACGCAGTATTTT.

This chain joins TRBV10-3 and TRBJ2-7; possible D gene TRBD1, 6 bases. V was cut by 5 bases and J by 5 bases, with 13 bases left in between. The germline V gene has CDR1 ENHRY and CDR2 SYGVKD. The CDR3 spans 13 residues. The CDR3 sequence is CAISSGTYDEQYF. In DNA, the CDR3 is TGTGCCATCAGTTCCGGGACATACGACGAGCAGTACTTC.